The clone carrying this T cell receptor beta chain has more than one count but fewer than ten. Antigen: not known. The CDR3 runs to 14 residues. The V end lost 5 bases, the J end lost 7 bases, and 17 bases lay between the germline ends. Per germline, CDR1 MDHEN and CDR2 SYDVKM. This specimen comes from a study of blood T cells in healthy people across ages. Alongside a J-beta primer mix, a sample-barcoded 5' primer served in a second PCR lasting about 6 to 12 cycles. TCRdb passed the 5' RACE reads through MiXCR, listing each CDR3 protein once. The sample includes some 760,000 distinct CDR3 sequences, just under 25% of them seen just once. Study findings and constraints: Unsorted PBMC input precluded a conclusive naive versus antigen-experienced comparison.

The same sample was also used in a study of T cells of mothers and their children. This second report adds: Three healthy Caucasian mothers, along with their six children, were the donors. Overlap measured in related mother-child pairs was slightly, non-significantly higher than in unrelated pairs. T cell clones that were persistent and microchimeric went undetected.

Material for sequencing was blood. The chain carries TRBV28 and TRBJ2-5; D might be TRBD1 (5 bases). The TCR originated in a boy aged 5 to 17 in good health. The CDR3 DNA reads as TGTGCCAGCAGTCTACCCCAGGGTCCAGGGACCCAGTACTTC. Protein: CASSLPQGPGTQYF.